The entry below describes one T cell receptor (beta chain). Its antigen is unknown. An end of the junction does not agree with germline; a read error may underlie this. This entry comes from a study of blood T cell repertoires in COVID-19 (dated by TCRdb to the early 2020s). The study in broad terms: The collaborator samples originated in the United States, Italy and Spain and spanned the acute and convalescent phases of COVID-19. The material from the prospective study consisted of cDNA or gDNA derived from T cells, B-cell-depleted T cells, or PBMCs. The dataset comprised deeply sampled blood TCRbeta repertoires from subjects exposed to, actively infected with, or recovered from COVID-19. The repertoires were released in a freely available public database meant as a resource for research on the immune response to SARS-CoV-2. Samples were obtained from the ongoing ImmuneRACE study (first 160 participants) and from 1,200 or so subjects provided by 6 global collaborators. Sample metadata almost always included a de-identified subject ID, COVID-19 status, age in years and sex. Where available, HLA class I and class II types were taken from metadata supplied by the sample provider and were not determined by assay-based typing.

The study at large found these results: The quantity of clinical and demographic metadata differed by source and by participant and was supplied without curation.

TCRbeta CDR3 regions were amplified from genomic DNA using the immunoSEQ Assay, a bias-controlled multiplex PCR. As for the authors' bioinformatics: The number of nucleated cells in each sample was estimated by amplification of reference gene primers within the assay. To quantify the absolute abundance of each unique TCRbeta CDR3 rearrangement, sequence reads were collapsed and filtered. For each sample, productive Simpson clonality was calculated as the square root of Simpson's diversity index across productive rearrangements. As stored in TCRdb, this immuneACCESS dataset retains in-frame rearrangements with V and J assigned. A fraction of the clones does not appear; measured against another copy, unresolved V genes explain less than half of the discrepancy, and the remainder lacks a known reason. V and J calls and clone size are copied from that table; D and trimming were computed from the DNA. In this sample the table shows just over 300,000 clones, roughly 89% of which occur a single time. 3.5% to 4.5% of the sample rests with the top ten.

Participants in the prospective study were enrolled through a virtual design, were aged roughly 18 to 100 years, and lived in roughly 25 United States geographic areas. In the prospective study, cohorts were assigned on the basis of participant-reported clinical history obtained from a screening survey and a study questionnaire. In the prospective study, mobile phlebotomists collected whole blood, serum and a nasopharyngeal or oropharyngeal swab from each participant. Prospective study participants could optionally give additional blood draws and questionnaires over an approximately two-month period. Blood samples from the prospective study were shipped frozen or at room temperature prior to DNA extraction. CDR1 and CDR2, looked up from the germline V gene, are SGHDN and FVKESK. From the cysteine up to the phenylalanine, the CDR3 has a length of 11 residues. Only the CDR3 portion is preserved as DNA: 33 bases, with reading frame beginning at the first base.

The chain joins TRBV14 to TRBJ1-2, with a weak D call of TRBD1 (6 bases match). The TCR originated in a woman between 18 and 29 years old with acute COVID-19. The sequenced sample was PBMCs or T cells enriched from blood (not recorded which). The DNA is TGTGCCAGCAGCCAACCGGGACAAGCTGTCTTC. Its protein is CASSQPGQAVF. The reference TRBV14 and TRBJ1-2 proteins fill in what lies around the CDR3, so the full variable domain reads EAGVTQFPSHSVIEKGQTVTLRCDPISGHDNLYWYRRVMGKEIKFLLHFVKESKQDESGMPNNRFLAERTGGTYSTLKVQPAELEDSGVYFCASSQPGQAVFGSGTRLTVV.